The 7 T cell receptor beta chains given below trace back to one sample, sequenced in a study of cytomegalovirus exposure and HLA in healthy donors. The PCR contained 60 Vbeta and 13 Jbeta primers. Libraries were prepared by immunoSEQ multiplex PCR; TCRdb keeps only in-frame clonotypes and omits some of them. The profile shows some 160,000 clones, over 75% of them singletons. Sequencing was done on a sample of PBMCs. All receptors come from a male donor in good health and CMV-seronegative.

This clone has a handful of counts. V and J are TRBV2 and TRBJ2-3, with 10 bases lining up with TRBD2. From germline, CDR1 is SNHLY and CDR2 FYNNEI. This CDR3 contains 15 residues. V lost 4 bases, J lost 2 bases, and 3 bases stayed unmatched. CDR3 amino acids: CASSASGGNTDTQYF. The CDR3 nucleotides are TGTGCCAGCAGTGCTAGCGGGGGAAACACAGATACGCAGTATTTT.

The V and J genes are TRBV27 and TRBJ2-5; 10 nucleotides line up with TRBD1. With the DNA end fitting TRBJ2-7 better, the J assignment may be wrong. The germline gives CDR1 MNHEY, CDR2 SMNVEV (reference sequence). This CDR3 region has 14 residues. Here the CDR3 reads CASSSWDRGSEQYF. The DNA of the CDR3 is TGTGCCAGCAGTTCTTGGGACAGGGGTAGCGAGCAGTACTTC.

The chain couples TRBV19 to TRBJ1-1, with D unclear. V gave up 7 bases and J gave up 4 bases, with 7 bases separating them. This CDR3 has 11 amino acids. Germline assignment: CDR1 LNHDA and CDR2 SQIVND (reference sequence). The CDR3 DNA reads as TGTGCCAGTATGAGGGCCACTGAAGCTTTCTTT. Protein product: CASMRATEAFF.

CDR3 DNA sequence: TGTGCCAGCAGTGACTTAGGGACAGTTAACTATGGCTACACCTTC. Its protein is CASSDLGTVNYGYTF. V and J are TRBV6-5 and TRBJ1-2, with 7 bases lining up with TRBD1. The CDR3 runs to 15 residues. J was trimmed by 1 base and V by 5 bases; bases with no gene match: 7. The germline CDR1 and CDR2 sequences are MNHEY and SVGAGI.

The chain employs TRBV5-1 and TRBJ1-1, with no clear D. Trimming left V 0 bases short and J 5 bases short, with 14 bases between. Germline V gene sequence: CDR1 SGHRS, CDR2 YFSETQ. This CDR3 region has 15 residues. The DNA for the CDR3 is TGCGCCAGCAGCTTGGTTCTGGGGAGTGAGACTGAAGCTTTCTTT. Protein product: CASSLVLGSETEAFF.

This chain uses TRBV19 with TRBJ1-5; no reliable D call. Trimming took off 1 base at V and 6 bases at J, with 13 bases between the two ends. CDR1 is LNHDA and CDR2 is SQIVND in the germline V gene (reference sequence). CDR3 length: 15 amino acids. The CDR3 DNA follows: TGTGCCAGTAGTATAGTTGAGATTCGCGGTCAGCCCCAGCATTTT. It specifies CASSIVEIRGQPQHF.

This chain links TRBV4-1 with TRBJ1-1; possibly TRBD1 for D (6 bases). Germline CDR1 reads MGHRA; CDR2 reads YSYEKL. The V end was cut by 2 bases, the J end by 0 bases, with 16 bases between. The CDR3 totals 17 residues. CDR3 sequence: CASSQTQGWVVNTEAFF. The CDR3 DNA reads as TGCGCCAGCAGCCAAACGCAGGGGTGGGTTGTGAACACTGAAGCTTTCTTT.